This TCR beta chain was captured in a study of immune evolution from preneoplasia to lung adenocarcinoma (dated by TCRdb to the early 2020s). Broadly, across the study: HLA loss of heterozygosity was seen in approximately 6.5%, 16% and 36% of AIS, MIA and ADC lesions, and in no AAH lesions. Immune contexture across lung adenocarcinoma precursors and invasive adenocarcinoma was profiled using immune gene expression, TCR sequencing and multiplex immunofluorescence. Resected precursor lesions (AAH, AIS, MIA) and invasive adenocarcinomas were compared against paired morphologically normal lung tissue. The sample size was set by how many specimens were available, not by a prior power calculation. The immune data were combined with whole exome sequencing and methylation data from the same cohort of nodules. The overall cohort comprised about 57 patients with pulmonary nodules who underwent surgical resection. The TCR sequencing data were obtained from 45 to 60 patients. According to the study, about a hundred samples went through TCR sequencing. POLYSOLVER was used to infer Class I HLA alleles from exome data, while LOHHLA was used to detect allele-specific HLA loss. Overall results and qualifications from the work: Because every patient came from Japan and China, how well the results apply to Western populations was uncertain. Normal lung had the highest top T cell clone frequencies, and these frequencies appeared to fall progressively from AAH through AIS, MIA and invasive adenocarcinoma. The findings were based on association rather than direct causation, and larger cohorts with long-term follow-up and longitudinal biopsies were deemed needed. T cell clonality was highest in KRAS-mutant nodules compared with EGFR-mutant or double wild-type lesions. Clonality was highest in normal lung, while later-stage lesions appeared to show lower clonality but higher T cell density and diversity.

On this clone: This clone's antigen is unknown. Within one base of it there is no much larger clone, and no base qualities were kept.

The germline V gene sets CDR1 to SQVTM and CDR2 to ANQGSEA. From its cysteine to its phenylalanine, the CDR3 spans 14 amino acids. Of all the DNA, just the CDR3 is kept, 42 bases in frame from base 1. The germline V and J ends show losses of 4 bases and 8 bases respectively, and no gene match explains 11 bases of the junction. Using the immunoSEQ hsTCRbeta Kit, TCR beta CDR3 regions were sequenced from DNA. As for how the authors treated the data: TCR sequencing data were analysed with the ImmunoSEQ Analyzer. T cell clonality was defined as 1 minus Pielou's evenness, as computed on productive rearrangements. To measure T cell diversity, the inverse Simpson index was applied to productive templates. T cell density was defined as TCR beta template counts normalized to usable DNA, with usable DNA estimated by amplifying and sequencing housekeeping genes. Two-sided Kruskal-Wallis tests were used to compare TCR metrics between histologic stages. TCRdb re-hosts the immuneACCESS table, in-frame sequences only. Its copies lack some clones; in the studies checked, an unresolved V gene accounts for under half of them, and the cause for the rest is not known. V and J calls and clone size are as listed in that table; D and trimming were resolved from the DNA. This sample lists over 3,500 clones; about 76% were detected once. Around 11% of the sample rests with the top ten.

The patients had resection in Japan or China between 2014 and 2017. Two lung cancer pathologists independently confirmed the histologic diagnosis of each case on H&E slides. To enrich premalignant or tumor cells for nucleic acid extraction, macro-dissection was performed after pathologic assessment. FFPE tissue was used for DNA isolation with the AllPrep DNA/RNA FFPE Kit. Material: FFPE minimally invasive lung adenocarcinoma tissue. The label giving this sample's cell subset or site can be read as: micro-invasive lung adenocarcinoma (MIA). This TCR was recovered from an older person with lung adenocarcinoma. In this chain, TRBV29-1 is recombined with TRBJ2-1, with TRBD1 identical over 7 junction bases. The CDR3 protein sequence reads: CSVGEGALVDEQFF. Read as DNA, the sequence is TGCAGCGTTGGAGAGGGGGCCCTTGTGGATGAGCAGTTCTTC.